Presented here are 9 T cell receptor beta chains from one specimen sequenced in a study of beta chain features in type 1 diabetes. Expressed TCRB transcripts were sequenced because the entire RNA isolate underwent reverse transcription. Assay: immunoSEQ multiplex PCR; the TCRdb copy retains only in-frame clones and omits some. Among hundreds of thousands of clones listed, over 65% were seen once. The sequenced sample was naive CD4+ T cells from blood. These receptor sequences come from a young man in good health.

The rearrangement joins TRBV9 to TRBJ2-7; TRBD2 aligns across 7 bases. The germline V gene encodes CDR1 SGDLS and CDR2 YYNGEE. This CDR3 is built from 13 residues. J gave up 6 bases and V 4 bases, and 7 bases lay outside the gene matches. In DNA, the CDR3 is TGTGCCAGCAGCCCCGGACTAGTGGGCGAGCAGTACTTC. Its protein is CASSPGLVGEQYF.

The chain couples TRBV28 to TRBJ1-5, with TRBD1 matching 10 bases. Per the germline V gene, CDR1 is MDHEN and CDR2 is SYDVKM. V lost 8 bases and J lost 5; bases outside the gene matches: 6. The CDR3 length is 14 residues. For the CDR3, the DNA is TGTGCCAGCGGGACAGGGGTTCACGATCAGCCCCAGCATTTT. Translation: CASGTGVHDQPQHF.

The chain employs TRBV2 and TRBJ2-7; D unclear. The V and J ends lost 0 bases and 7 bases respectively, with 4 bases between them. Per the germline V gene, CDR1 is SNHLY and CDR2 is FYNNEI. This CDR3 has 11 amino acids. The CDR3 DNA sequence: TGTGCCAGCAGTGAAGCGATAGAGCAGTACTTC. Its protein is CASSEAIEQYF.

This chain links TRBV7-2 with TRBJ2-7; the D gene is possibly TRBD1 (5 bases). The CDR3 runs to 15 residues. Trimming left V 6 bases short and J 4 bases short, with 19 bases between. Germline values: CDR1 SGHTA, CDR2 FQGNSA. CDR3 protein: CASRTQRQLGYEQYF. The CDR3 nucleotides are TGTGCCAGCAGGACCCAGAGACAGCTCGGGTACGAGCAGTACTTC.

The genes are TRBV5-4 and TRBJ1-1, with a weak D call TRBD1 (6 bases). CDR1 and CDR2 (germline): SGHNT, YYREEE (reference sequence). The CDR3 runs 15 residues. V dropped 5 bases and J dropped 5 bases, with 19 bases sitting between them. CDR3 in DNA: TGTGCCAGCAGTCCTCAGACAGGTTCCGAGACTGAAGCTTTCTTT. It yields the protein CASSPQTGSETEAFF.

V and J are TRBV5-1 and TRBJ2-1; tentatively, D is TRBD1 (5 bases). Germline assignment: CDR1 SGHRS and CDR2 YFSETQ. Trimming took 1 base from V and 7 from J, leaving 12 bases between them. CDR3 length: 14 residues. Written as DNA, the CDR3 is TGCGCCAGCAGCTTGACAGGTCAGGCAAATGAGCAGTTCTTC. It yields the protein CASSLTGQANEQFF.

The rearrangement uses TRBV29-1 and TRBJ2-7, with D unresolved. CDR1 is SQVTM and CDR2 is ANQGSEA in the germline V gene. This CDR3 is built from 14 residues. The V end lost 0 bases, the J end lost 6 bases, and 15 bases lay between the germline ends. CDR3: CSVEDSRLGFEQYF. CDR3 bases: TGCAGCGTTGAAGATTCTAGGTTAGGTTTCGAGCAGTACTTC.

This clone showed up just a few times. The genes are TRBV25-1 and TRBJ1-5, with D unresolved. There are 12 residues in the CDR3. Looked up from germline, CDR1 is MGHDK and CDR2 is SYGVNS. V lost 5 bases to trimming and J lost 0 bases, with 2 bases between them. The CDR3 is CASSYSNQPQHF. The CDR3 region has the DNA TGTGCCAGCAGTTATAGCAATCAGCCCCAGCATTTT. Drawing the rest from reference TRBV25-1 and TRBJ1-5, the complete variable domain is EADIYQTPRYLVIGTGKKITLECSQTMGHDKMYWYQQDPGMELHLIHYSYGVNSTEKGDLSSESTVSRIRTEHFPLTLESARPSHTSQYLCASSYSNQPQHFGDGTRLSIL.

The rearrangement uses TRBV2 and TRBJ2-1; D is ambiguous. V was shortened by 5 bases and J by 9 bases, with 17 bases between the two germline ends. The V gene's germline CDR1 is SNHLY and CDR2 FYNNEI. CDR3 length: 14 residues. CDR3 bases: TGTGCCAGCAGTACCAGTAATCGTATCGGTGAGCAGTTCTTC. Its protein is CASSTSNRIGEQFF.